The sequence of this T cell receptor (beta chain) was determined in a study of blood T cells in healthy people across ages. Isolating PBMCs gave at least 6.5 million of these cells per sample. The CDR3 has 16 residues. Germline V gene lookup returns CDR1 SGHAT and CDR2 FQNNGV. V lost 4 bases and J lost 3, with 16 bases in between. PCR was performed a second time for 7 to 11 cycles using a sample-barcoded 5' primer and a J-beta primer mix. Using its own MiXCR run on the 5' RACE reads, TCRdb lists one record per CDR3 protein. The sample contains 650,000 to 1,000,000 distinct CDR3 sequences, about 45% of which appear only once.

This chain joins TRBV11-2 and TRBJ2-1, with D possibly matching TRBD1 (6 bases). This TCR was recovered from a man older than 75 in good health. Sequencing was performed on blood. The CDR3 sequence is CASSSFLEGGYNEQFF. The CDR3 DNA follows: TGTGCCAGCAGCTCCTTCCTCGAAGGGGGCTACAATGAGCAGTTCTTC. The full variable domain, its missing parts supplied by reference TRBV11-2 and TRBJ2-1, is EAGVAQSPRYKIIEKRQSVAFWCNPISGHATLYWYQQILGQGPKLLIQFQNNGVVDDSQLPKDRFSAERLKGVDSTLKIQPAKLEDSAVYLCASSSFLEGGYNEQFFGPGTRLTVL.